This T cell receptor beta chain was obtained from a study of metastatic and nonmetastatic thyroid tumors. No patient had received any treatment before thyroid surgery. Trimming took 3 bases from V and 4 from J; bases not matched to a gene: 9. Germline loops: CDR1 KGHSH, CDR2 LQKENI. The CDR3 consists of 15 residues. This clone was found many times. A much larger clone is a single base away; this may be a read error. Using MiXCR, TCRdb reanalyzed the PCR reads. The table has about 16,000 clones, more than 20% seen once. This rearrangement joins TRBV18 to TRBJ2-7; 7 bases map to TRBD1. The sample consisted of blood. The clonotype was recovered from a male donor with papillary thyroid cancer or a benign thyroid nodule (not recorded which). Some clones in this sample may be carry-over from other donors' samples. CDR3 amino acids: CASSPTTGKGYEQYF. As DNA, the CDR3 is TGTGCCAGCTCACCGACGACAGGGAAGGGGTACGAGCAGTACTTC.